This is a list of T cell receptor beta chains from one sample in a study of T cell repertoires in cytomegalovirus infection. TCRdb used MiXCR to reprocess the reads, holding one entry per CDR3 protein. The sample has around 630,000 distinct CDR3 sequences, about 24% seen once; the top ten hold approximately 8.2%. Sequenced: CD8+ T cells from PBMCs. These receptors were collected from a human donor in good health (CMV status not recorded). Some clones in this sample may be carry-over from other donors' samples. CDR3s leave out the opening cysteine and the closing phenylalanine or tryptophan.

V gene	J gene	CDR3 protein
TRBV20-1	TRBJ2-1	SAWEAGQHYNEQF
TRBV20-1	TRBJ1-6	SARDLQGSSSYNSPLH
TRBV6-2/TRBV6-3	TRBJ1-5	ASSPSGFENQPQH
TRBV6-6	TRBJ1-1	ASSDLDSSMNTEAF
TRBV7-8	TRBJ2-5	ASSPIASEVETQY
TRBV29-1	TRBJ1-1	SVYLTEAF
TRBV7-3	TRBJ2-7	ASSSPYLASDSYEQY
TRBV29-1	TRBJ1-5	SARTGGHEPQH
TRBV20-1	TRBJ2-2	SARGLSTGELF
TRBV20-1	TRBJ1-2	SAPEGRDGYT
TRBV7-9	TRBJ2-2	ASSLPAKTGELF
TRBV28	TRBJ2-2	ASSFVWPGELF
TRBV19	TRBJ2-3	ASSMGTTNTDTQY
TRBV12-3/TRBV12-4	TRBJ2-5	ASSDRGLETQY
TRBV4-3	TRBJ2-3	DSRGEITDTQY
TRBV7-2	TRBJ2-1	ASSYSGTGAPLEQF
TRBV29-1	TRBJ2-1	SVERTQYNEQF
TRBV6-2/TRBV6-3	TRBJ2-1	ASSPDRVPWDEQF
TRBV7-9	TRBJ2-1	AIPGGGAYNEQF
TRBV20-1	TRBJ1-1	SATSRDREAAF
TRBV7-9	TRBJ2-5	ASSGPGQRALETQY
TRBV6-6	TRBJ2-3	ASSLAGMSTETDTQY
TRBV7-9	TRBJ2-1	ASSLGQGAIYNEQF
TRBV7-9	TRBJ2-5	ASSQGTQY
TRBV27	TRBJ2-1	ASSSRDRASNEQF
TRBV5-1	TRBJ1-1	ASSLQGGNTEAF
TRBV5-5	TRBJ2-1	ASNPTRQNEQF
TRBV20-1	TRBJ1-5	SARDRDRGLNQPQH
TRBV29-1	TRBJ1-4	SVEDMTDPNEKLF
TRBV7-9	TRBJ2-1	ASSPRQGGGLYNEQF
TRBV27	TRBJ2-1	ASSSPRLAGRNNEQF
TRBV19	TRBJ2-7	TSSPRDISYEQY
TRBV7-6	TRBJ2-5	ASSVTGSQETQY
TRBV28	TRBJ1-2	ASSQGVLGGYT
TRBV7-9	TRBJ1-2	ASSLGGSSINYGYT
TRBV28	TRBJ1-5	ASRLGTTFSNQPQH
TRBV7-6	TRBJ2-5	ASSSTPPGGGETQY